These 32 T cell receptor beta chains were all obtained from the same sample, sequenced in a study of cytomegalovirus exposure and HLA in healthy donors. PCR was performed using 60 Vbeta and 13 Jbeta primers. Some clones are missing from TCRdb's copy, which holds only in-frame ones; the method was immunoSEQ multiplex PCR. The table records 180,000 or so clones, approximately 72% of them present only once. Sequencing was carried out using PBMCs. The origin of the receptors is a human donor in good health.

This sequence joins TRBV7-2 and TRBJ1-2; perhaps TRBD1 as D (5 bases). V lost 5 bases to trimming and J lost 7 bases, with 17 bases between them. Per the germline V gene, CDR1 is SGHTA and CDR2 is FQGNSA. The CDR3 is 14 residues long. The CDR3 loop is CASSTTQGLGGYTF. In nucleotides, the CDR3 is TGTGCCAGCAGCACGACCCAGGGCTTAGGTGGCTACACCTTC. The complete variable domain, with remaining parts taken from reference TRBV7-2 and TRBJ1-2, reads GAGVSQSPSNKVTEKGKDVELRCDPISGHTALYWYRQSLGQGLEFLIYFQGNSAPDKSGLPSDRFSAERTGGSVSTLTIQRTQQEDSAVYLCASSTTQGLGGYTFGSGTRLTVV.

The chain joins TRBV7-9 to TRBJ1-2; no reliable D call. The CDR3 extends over 14 amino acids. Germline V gene lookup returns CDR1 SEHNR and CDR2 FQNEAQ (reference sequence). Trimming left V 1 base short and J 8 bases short, with 14 bases between. The CDR3 sequence: CASSLDGSAGGYTF. For the CDR3, the DNA is TGTGCCAGCAGCTTAGACGGCTCGGCCGGGGGCTACACCTTC.

The V call is TRBV7-2, the J call TRBJ1-6; TRBD1 matches 7 bases. The CDR3 loop spans 15 amino acids. Germline trimming cut 5 bases from V and 7 bases from J; bases unmatched to any gene: 8. Germline assignment: CDR1 SGHTA and CDR2 FQGNSA. The CDR3 protein is CASSAQGGGNSPLHF. In DNA form, the CDR3 reads TGTGCCAGCAGCGCCCAGGGGGGCGGGAATTCACCCCTCCACTTT.

Only one count was recorded for this clone. CDR3 sequence reads: CASSPRLGGGFEAFF. The CDR3, as DNA: TGTGCCAGCAGCCCCCGATTGGGAGGGGGTTTTGAAGCTTTCTTT. The chain couples TRBV7-9 to TRBJ1-1, with a tentative D call TRBD1 (6 bases). This CDR3 comprises 15 residues. CDR1 and CDR2 from the germline V gene are SEHNR and FQNEAQ (reference sequence). Trimming cost V 5 bases and J 7 bases, with 20 bases left between them.

Only a few counts were recorded for this clone. The chain uses TRBV4-1 and TRBJ1-4, with D tentatively TRBD1 (6 bases). CDR3 length equals 16 residues. Between the trimmed V and J ends, which lost 1 base and 0 bases, there was a span of 9 bases. Germline CDR1 is MGHRA and CDR2 is YSYEKL. DNA of the CDR3: TGCGCCAGCAGCCAAGGTCGACAGGCAACTAATGAAAAACTGTTTTTT. This codes for CASSQGRQATNEKLFF.

The V call is TRBV19, the J call TRBJ1-5, with 8 nucleotides matching TRBD1. The junction had 11 bases not matched to a gene; V was cut back by 3 bases and J by 4 bases. CDR3 size: 17 residues. Looked up from germline, CDR1 is LNHDA and CDR2 is SQIVND (reference sequence). CDR3 coding DNA: TGTGCCAGTAGTATCCGAGCGACAGGGGCTACTAATCAGCCCCAGCATTTT. Residues: CASSIRATGATNQPQHF. The full variable domain, rest sourced from reference TRBV19 and TRBJ1-5, is DGGITQSPKYLFRKEGQNVTLSCEQNLNHDAMYWYRQDPGQGLRLIYYSQIVNDFQKGDIAEGYSVSREKKESFPLTVTSAQKNPTAFYLCASSIRATGATNQPQHFGDGTRLSIL.

The chain recombines TRBV19 with TRBJ1-2, with 7 positions matching TRBD1. The CDR3 runs to 12 residues. Germline V gene sequence: CDR1 LNHDA, CDR2 SQIVND (reference sequence). V shed 8 bases and J 7 bases; nucleotides not matched to a gene: 7. The CDR3 DNA reads TGTGCCAGTTTTGACAGGGACCCTGGCTACACCTTC. This gives the protein CASFDRDPGYTF.

The chain carries TRBV7-2 and TRBJ2-7; D might be TRBD1 (5 bases). CDR3 size: 13 residues. V was shortened by 5 bases and J by 2 bases, with 10 bases between the two germline ends. CDR1 SGHTA and CDR2 FQGNSA come from the germline V gene. The CDR3 region is CASSPGLTYEQYF. CDR3 nucleotide sequence: TGTGCCAGCAGCCCAGGGTTAACCTACGAGCAGTACTTC.

The chain recombines TRBV6-5 with TRBJ1-3; D gene ambiguous. Germline V gives CDR1 MNHEY, CDR2 SVGAGI. The germline V and J ends were trimmed by 5 bases and 0 bases, with 11 bases remaining between them. The CDR3 totals 15 residues. In DNA, the CDR3 is TGTGCCAGCAGTGCACCGACACACTCTGGAAACACCATATATTTT. Encoded protein: CASSAPTHSGNTIYF.

The V and J genes are TRBV18 and TRBJ2-2; TRBD1 matches 9 bases. This CDR3 comprises 14 residues. The trim removed 4 bases at V and 3 bases at J, leaving 0 bases unmatched. CDR1 KGHSH and CDR2 LQKENI come from the germline V gene. CDR3 sequence (DNA): TGTGCCAGCTCACGGGACAGGGACACCGGGGAGCTGTTTTTT. Residues: CASSRDRDTGELFF.

The V call is TRBV2, the J call TRBJ2-1, with 10 bases identical to TRBD2. Looked up from germline, CDR1 is SNHLY and CDR2 is FYNNEI. J was trimmed by 12 bases and V by 5 bases; bases with no gene match: 13. The CDR3 spans 15 residues. The CDR3 DNA follows: TGTGCCAGCAGTCTCAATCAGCGGGGGGGCTTAGGGCAGTTCTTC. Translated, it gives CASSLNQRGGLGQFF.

J is TRBJ2-6 and V is TRBV10-3; 8 bases are a match to TRBD1. This CDR3 contains 16 residues. V dropped 8 bases and J dropped 0; count of bases not matched to a gene: 6. CDR1 and CDR2 from the germline V gene are ENHRY and SYGVKD. The CDR3 DNA sequence: TGTGCCATCGCGGGACAGGTAGACTCTGGGGCCAACGTCCTGACTTTC. Amino acid sequence: CAIAGQVDSGANVLTF.

The gene calls are TRBV10-3 and TRBJ1-5; TRBD1 matches at 7 bases. V shed 10 bases and J 1 base; nucleotides not matched to a gene: 7. Germline lookup yields CDR1 ENHRY and CDR2 SYGVKD. The CDR3 is made up of 14 amino acids. The CDR3 DNA sequence: TGTGCCACCGCTACAGGGGTGAGCAATCAGCCCCAGCATTTT. This translates into CATATGVSNQPQHF.

The gene calls are TRBV28 and TRBJ2-7; 12 positions agree with TRBD2. Per the germline V gene, CDR1 is MDHEN and CDR2 is SYDVKM. V lost 6 bases to trimming and J lost 2 bases; unmatched junction nucleotides: 5. The CDR3 is made up of 15 amino acids. The CDR3 is CASRVLAGGTYEQYF. In nucleotides, the CDR3 is TGTGCCAGCAGGGTACTAGCGGGGGGAACCTACGAGCAGTACTTC.

The chain has TRBV30 and TRBJ1-2; D unresolved. Germline V gene data show CDR1 as GTSNPN and CDR2 as SVGIG (reference sequence). V was shortened by 7 bases and J by 3 bases, with 12 bases between the two germline ends. The CDR3 is 12 residues long. The CDR3 DNA is TGTGCCTCCTCCCCGGGAGACTATGGCTACACCTTC. Translation: CASSPGDYGYTF.

The rearrangement joins TRBV19 to TRBJ2-5, with 8 bases that match TRBD1. This CDR3 is 12 amino acids long. The V gene's germline CDR1 is LNHDA and CDR2 SQIVND (reference sequence). V lost 10 bases to trimming and J lost 1 base; unmatched junction nucleotides: 2. The CDR3 here is CATTGGQETQYF. CDR3 coding DNA: TGTGCCACCACAGGGGGCCAAGAGACCCAGTACTTC.

The chain couples TRBV2 to TRBJ2-6, with 7 nucleotides matching TRBD1. Germline V lookup: CDR1 SNHLY, CDR2 FYNNEI. Trimming removed 6 bases from V and 2 bases from J; junction bases left unmatched: 4. The CDR3 length is 15 residues. The CDR3: CASSLTGAGANVLTF. DNA for the CDR3: TGTGCCAGCAGCTTAACAGGGGCTGGGGCCAACGTCCTGACTTTC.

There are a few counts of this clone. The chain links TRBV4-1 to TRBJ1-6; D not certain. CDR3 size: 16 residues. CDR1 is MGHRA and CDR2 is YSYEKL in the germline V gene. V was trimmed by 4 bases and J by 3 bases, leaving 13 bases between them. This chain's CDR3 is CASSRAEALYNSPLHF. CDR3 bases: TGCGCCAGCAGCCGAGCAGAGGCCCTCTATAATTCACCCCTCCACTTT.

The V call is TRBV4-1, the J call TRBJ1-4; maybe TRBD1 (5 bases). The CDR3 has 16 residues. CDR1 is MGHRA, CDR2 YSYEKL, per germline. V gave up 2 bases and J gave up 0 bases, with 10 bases separating them. CDR3: CASSQSMTATNEKLFF. The CDR3 region has the DNA TGCGCCAGCAGCCAATCCATGACAGCAACTAATGAAAAACTGTTTTTT.

The chain couples TRBV7-8 to TRBJ2-3; 9 bases match TRBD2. CDR3 size: 14 residues. Germline loops: CDR1 SGHVS, CDR2 FQNEAQ. Trimming removed 8 bases from V and 7 bases from J; junction bases left unmatched: 10. The CDR3 loop is CASVRAGGPNTQYF. CDR3 sequence (DNA): TGTGCCAGCGTCCGGGCGGGGGGGCCGAATACGCAGTATTTT. The full variable domain, rest sourced from reference TRBV7-8 and TRBJ2-3, is GAGVSQSPRYKVAKRGQDVALRCDPISGHVSLFWYQQALGQGPEFLTYFQNEAQLDKSGLPSDRFFAERPEGSVSTLKIQRTQQEDSAVYLCASVRAGGPNTQYFGPGTRLTVL.

The V and J genes are TRBV7-9 and TRBJ1-5; D gene unclear. The CDR3 is 14 amino acids. Trimming pared 1 base from V and 2 bases from J, leaving 6 bases between. The germline gives CDR1 SEHNR, CDR2 FQNEAQ (reference sequence). For the CDR3, the DNA is TGTGCCAGCAGCTTAGTGGGAGGCAATCAGCCCCAGCATTTT. Translation gives CASSLVGGNQPQHF.

V is TRBV7-3 and J is TRBJ2-1; 7 nucleotides match TRBD1. The CDR3 runs to 14 residues. CDR1 SGHTA and CDR2 FQGTGA come from the germline V gene. With V trimmed by 5 bases and J by 5 bases, 6 bases remained unmatched. CDR3 sequence (DNA): TGTGCCAGCAGCCCGGGACAGCTAAACAATGAGCAGTTCTTC. Translated: CASSPGQLNNEQFF.

This clone came up a few times. The chain carries TRBV4-1 and TRBJ2-1; 12 bases fit TRBD2. The junction had 8 bases not matched to a gene; V was cut back by 0 bases and J by 5 bases. The CDR3 loop spans 18 amino acids. The germline V gene encodes CDR1 MGHRA and CDR2 YSYEKL. This CDR3 reads CASSQDKLAGGQDNEQFF. The CDR3 DNA reads as TGCGCCAGCAGCCAAGATAAGCTAGCGGGGGGGCAGGACAATGAGCAGTTCTTC.

The chain has TRBV7-2 and TRBJ2-5; 9 positions agree with TRBD2. V lost 1 base to trimming and J lost 0 bases; unmatched junction nucleotides: 9. This CDR3 has 18 residues. Germline V gives CDR1 SGHTA, CDR2 FQGNSA. CDR3 sequence: CASSLVLRGGGYQETQYF. Written as DNA, the CDR3 is TGTGCCAGCAGCTTAGTGCTGCGGGGGGGCGGATACCAAGAGACCCAGTACTTC.

The DNA of the CDR3 is TGTGCCAGCTCACCGACAGGGGACGAGCAGTACTTC. Encoded protein: CASSPTGDEQYF. The rearrangement joins TRBV18 to TRBJ2-7; 8 nucleotides agree with TRBD1. The germline V gene encodes CDR1 KGHSH and CDR2 LQKENI. Losses at the gene ends were 3 bases for V and 5 bases for J; bases not matched to a gene: 0. The CDR3 is made up of 12 amino acids.

The rearrangement uses TRBV6-6 and TRBJ2-1; 11 nucleotides align to TRBD2. The CDR3 is 14 residues long. CDR1 and CDR2 (germline): MNHNY, SVGAGI (reference sequence). V was clipped by 5 bases and J by 8 bases; unmatched bases: 5. CDR3: CASSLAGGVHEQFF. The CDR3 region has the DNA TGTGCCAGCAGTCTAGCGGGGGGCGTGCATGAGCAGTTCTTC.

V gene TRBV4-2 combines with J gene TRBJ2-7, with a possible D match to TRBD1 (6 bases). The CDR3 is made up of 14 amino acids. V lost 0 bases and J 4 bases, leaving 10 bases between the germline ends. Germline V gene sequence: CDR1 LGHNA, CDR2 YNFKEQ. DNA of the CDR3: TGTGCCAGCAGCCAAGATCAGGGACATTACGAGCAGTACTTC. It is translated as CASSQDQGHYEQYF.

V is TRBV2 and J is TRBJ2-1; 11 positions agree with TRBD2. Germline lookup yields CDR1 SNHLY and CDR2 FYNNEI. CDR3 length equals 16 residues. The V gene end was trimmed by 4 bases and the J gene end by 10 bases; junction bases not matched to a gene: 12. The CDR3 DNA sequence: TGTGCCAGCAGTGGTTTAGCGGGGGGGCCAGGTTTGGAGCAGTTCTTC. It yields the protein CASSGLAGGPGLEQFF. The full variable domain, with the rest looked up from reference TRBV2 and TRBJ2-1, is EPEVTQTPSHQVTQMGQEVILRCVPISNHLYFYWYRQILGQKVEFLVSFYNNEISEKSEIFDDQFSVERPDGSNFTLKIRSTKLEDSAMYFCASSGLAGGPGLEQFFGPGTRLTVL.

The chain joins TRBV14 to TRBJ2-1; the match to TRBD2 covers 7 bases. The CDR3 runs to 15 residues. Per the germline V gene, CDR1 is SGHDN and CDR2 is FVKESK. V was clipped by 2 bases and J by 5 bases; unmatched bases: 6. CDR3 region: CASSQRVLADNEQFF. The CDR3 DNA reads TGTGCCAGCAGCCAAAGAGTGCTAGCGGACAATGAGCAGTTCTTC. Variable domain in full (rest from reference TRBV14 and TRBJ2-1): EAGVTQFPSHSVIEKGQTVTLRCDPISGHDNLYWYRRVMGKEIKFLLHFVKESKQDESGMPNNRFLAERTGGTYSTLKVQPAELEDSGVYFCASSQRVLADNEQFFGPGTRLTVL.

There are a few counts of this clone. CDR3 coding DNA: TGTGCCAGCAGGGACACAGCCTACGAGCAGTACTTC. The encoded protein is CASRDTAYEQYF. The chain employs TRBV6-1 and TRBJ2-7; tentative D call: TRBD1 (5 bases). Trimming took off 6 bases at V and 2 bases at J, with 8 bases between the two ends. There are 12 residues in the CDR3. Germline-derived CDR1 and CDR2 are MNHNS and SASEGT.

This chain uses TRBV5-1 with TRBJ1-1; 9 bases map to TRBD1. Germline V gene data show CDR1 as SGHRS and CDR2 as YFSETQ. V was clipped by 0 bases and J by 5 bases; unmatched bases: 11. The CDR3 spans 17 residues. This CDR3 is CASSLARDRVRGTEAFF. In DNA form, the CDR3 reads TGCGCCAGCAGCTTGGCCCGGGACAGGGTGCGGGGAACTGAAGCTTTCTTT.

This clone was recorded only once. The J gene is TRBJ1-2, the V gene TRBV2; TRBD1 is a possible D gene (6 bases). The ends were cut back, 6 bases at V and 6 bases at J, with 14 bases in the middle. Germline V gene data show CDR1 as SNHLY and CDR2 as FYNNEI. The CDR3 has 13 amino acids. In DNA form, the CDR3 reads TGTGCCAGCAGCCTGGGGGGGCGGGATGGCTACACCTTC. Amino acids: CASSLGGRDGYTF.